This T cell receptor (beta chain) was sequenced during a study of cytomegalovirus exposure and HLA in healthy donors. Whole-study context: The same platform used for the approximately 700 first-cohort repertoires was also used for the 95 to 150 validation repertoires, as a later analysis reported.

Study outcomes and limitations: Both high specificity and high sensitivity reportedly marked the classifier's diagnosis of cytomegalovirus status. It was 150 to 200 TCR beta chains that were listed as cytomegalovirus-associated. CMV antigen specificity was confirmed in vitro for a few CMV-associated chains.

The CDR3 sequence is 15 residues long. V was cut by 2 bases and J by 4 bases, with 15 bases left in between. The germline gives CDR1 SGHAT, CDR2 FQNNGV. Only in-frame clones appear in the TCRdb table, and some are missing; sequencing was by immunoSEQ multiplex PCR. Here the sample spans tens of thousands of clones, about 94% being singletons. This clone appeared a single time. Its antigen remains unidentified. The specimen was PBMCs. This sequence originates from a man younger than 35 in good health and CMV-seropositive. V usage is TRBV11-2 and J usage is TRBJ2-7; tentatively, D is TRBD2 (5 bases). CDR3 in DNA: TGTGCCAGCAGCTTAAAGAGGGAACCTCGATACGAGCAGTACTTC. Translating gives CASSLKREPRYEQYF.